The clone carrying this TCR beta chain was recorded at least ten times. The antigen remains undetermined. The authors' processing: It was from CDR3 differences across clinicopathological groups that a distant-metastasis classifier for papillary thyroid cancer was built. TCRdb re-clonotyped the PCR reads through MiXCR. Clone size and V and J calls follow TCRdb, not the original study. The sample shows 30,000 to 40,000 clones, roughly 15% of them seen only once. The data are from a study of metastatic and nonmetastatic thyroid tumors. As for the study in general: Where malignant and benign thyroid patients were concerned, repertoires were compared across blood and tumor or nodule tissue.

The CDR3 totals 20 residues. The junction had 17 bases not matched to a gene; V was cut back by 1 base and J by 5 bases. Germline-derived CDR1 and CDR2 are DFQATT and SNEGSKA (reference sequence). No patient had received any treatment before thyroid surgery. Findings of the study overall: Within blood and tumor, benign nodules reportedly had significantly lower TCR beta diversity than malignant thyroid tumors did.

This sequence joins TRBV20-1 and TRBJ2-3; 14 nucleotides match TRBD2. The TCR sequence derives from a male donor with papillary thyroid cancer or a benign thyroid nodule (not recorded which). Some clones in this sample may be carry-over from other donors' samples. Sequencing was carried out using blood. CDR3 coding DNA: TGCAGTGCTAGAGGATCGCTCGGGACTAGCGGGAGCCCCTGGGAAGATACGCAGTATTTT. It yields the protein CSARGSLGTSGSPWEDTQYF.